This T cell receptor beta chain was profiled in a study of CD8 T cells in Susac syndrome. With random hexamers, reverse transcription was performed on roughly 0.5 to 1 ug of RNA. Amplification of TCR beta CDR3 by immunoSEQ multiplex PCR spanned 54 Vbeta and 13 Jbeta. TCRdb re-analysed the immunoSEQ multiplex PCR reads in MiXCR, keeping a single row per CDR3 protein. The sample carries about 80,000 distinct CDR3 sequences, about 93% recorded once. J was trimmed by 7 bases and V by 6 bases; bases with no gene match: 13. The CDR3 has 16 amino acids. Germline CDR1 and CDR2: MNHEY and SVGEGT. This chain links TRBV6-2 or TRBV6-3 with TRBJ2-1; 9 bases are shared with TRBD1. Material: CD8+ T cells from PBMCs. The TCR comes from a human donor in good health. DNA of the CDR3: TGTGCCAGCAGAGGGACAGGGCCCTTTCTGGGGAATGAGCAGTTCTTC. It encodes CASRGTGPFLGNEQFF.